Listed here is a single T cell receptor beta chain. Its matching antigen is unknown. The sample is drawn from a study of memory CD4+ T cells and cytomegalovirus serostatus. Study background: This sample comes from healthy Belgian adults, 8 to 10 CMV seropositive, 24 seronegative.

Whole-study findings and limits: The CMV-associated TCR signature appears largely within the CD4+ memory repertoire.

Trimming pared 5 bases from V and 0 bases from J, leaving 10 bases between. Per germline, CDR1 SGHAT and CDR2 FQNNGV. This CDR3 comprises 15 residues. The sort gate was single viable CD3+CD4+CD8-CD45RO+ cells for memory CD4+ T cells. Donors' CMV status reflects serum IgG against pp150, pp28, p38, p52. Authors' analysis steps: Out-of-frame sequences were removed, leaving a few million distinct TCRbeta sequences. This table comes from immunoSEQ multiplex PCR, and its TCRdb copy is limited to in-frame clones, with some not included. V and J calls and clone size are given by that table; D and trimming were obtained from the DNA. The sample includes tens of thousands of clones, 82% of them seen just once.

The sequence came from an adult in good health and CMV-seronegative. The sequencing sample was made of memory CD4+ T cells from blood. V gene TRBV11-2 combines with J gene TRBJ1-4; tentatively, D is TRBD1 (5 bases). CDR3 sequence reads: CASSLQGATNEKLFF. The CDR3 DNA is TGTGCCAGCAGCCTTCAGGGAGCAACTAATGAAAAACTGTTTTTT.